These T cell receptor beta chains were read from a single sample in a study of shared clonotypes between healthy human individuals. Profiling relied on immunoSEQ multiplex PCR, and the TCRdb table lists in-frame clones only, not all of them. The table records approximately 1,500,000 clones, 98% of them present only once. The sequenced sample was naive CD4+ T cells sorted from blood. The receptors stem from a man between 25 and 39 years old in good health. Both conserved end residues are part of each CDR3. The order of the fields is clone size, V gene, D gene, J gene, CDR3 DNA, CDR3 protein. D genes are given only for firm matches. Size is stated for part of the rows, as once, few or many counts, or as a class when the clone is expanded.

size: -; V: TRBV18; D: TRBD1; J: TRBJ2-5; DNA: TGTGCCAGCTCAAGGGACAGGGGCCACCAAGAGACCCAGTACTTC; CDR3: CASSRDRGHQETQYF
size: -; V: TRBV2; D: -; J: TRBJ2-7; DNA: TGTGCCAGCAGTGGCCTAGCAAACGAGCAGTACTTC; CDR3: CASSGLANEQYF
size: -; V: TRBV7-9; D: -; J: TRBJ1-4; DNA: TGTGCCAGCAGCCCTCGTGAAAAACTGTTTTTT; CDR3: CASSPREKLFF
size: -; V: TRBV7-2; D: -; J: TRBJ2-7; DNA: TGTGCCAGCAGCAACCAACGGGGCTCCTACGAGCAGTACTTC; CDR3: CASSNQRGSYEQYF
size: -; V: TRBV4-2; D: TRBD2; J: TRBJ2-2; DNA: TGTGCCAGCAGCCAAGAAGGGCACAGCGGGAGAGGGATGGGGGAGCTGTTTTTT; CDR3: CASSQEGHSGRGMGELFF
size: -; V: TRBV30; D: -; J: TRBJ2-2; DNA: TGTGCCTGGAGTGTTTTAGCCGGGGAGCTGTTTTTT; CDR3: CAWSVLAGELFF
size: -; V: TRBV2; D: -; J: TRBJ1-5; DNA: TGTGCCAGCAGCGAACTGGGAGTGGGTGGGGTGGATCAGCCCCAGCATTTT; CDR3: CASSELGVGGVDQPQHF
size: -; V: TRBV5-6; D: -; J: TRBJ1-1; DNA: TGTGCCAGCAGCTTGCTTCACACTGAAGCTTTCTTT; CDR3: CASSLLHTEAFF
size: -; V: TRBV11-2; D: -; J: TRBJ2-7; DNA: TGTGCCAGCAGCTTATGGCCGGTGGGGGGCGCGGACTACGAGCAGTACTTC; CDR3: CASSLWPVGGADYEQYF
size: -; V: TRBV7-2; D: TRBD1; J: TRBJ2-7; DNA: TGTGCCAGCAGCTTAGAGGGGGACAGCCCACAAAACTTC; CDR3: CASSLEGDSPQNF
size: -; V: TRBV6-5; D: TRBD2; J: TRBJ2-2; DNA: TGTGCCAGCAGAAAACTAGCGGGAGTCGCCGGGGAGCTGTTTTTT; CDR3: CASRKLAGVAGELFF
size: -; V: TRBV7-2; D: TRBD2; J: TRBJ2-7; DNA: TGTGCCAGCAGCCCCCCCGCCCTAGCGGGAAACGAGCAGTACTTC; CDR3: CASSPPALAGNEQYF
size: -; V: TRBV7-2; D: TRBD2; J: TRBJ2-7; DNA: TGTGCCAGCAGCACCAGACTAGCGGGAGTCGAGCAGTACTTC; CDR3: CASSTRLAGVEQYF
size: -; V: TRBV2; D: -; J: TRBJ1-1; DNA: TGTGCCAGCAGTGAATCCGGACTCAAGAACACTGAAGCTTTCTTT; CDR3: CASSESGLKNTEAFF
size: -; V: TRBV6-1; D: TRBD1; J: TRBJ1-4; DNA: TGTGCCAGCAGCCGGGACAGACATCCACGGCTGTTTTTT; CDR3: CASSRDRHPRLFF
size: -; V: TRBV18; D: TRBD1; J: TRBJ2-7; DNA: TGTGCCAGCTCACTTCGCCCCCGGGGACAGGGCGAAACCTACGAGCAGTACTTC; CDR3: CASSLRPRGQGETYEQYF
size: -; V: TRBV7-2; D: -; J: TRBJ1-2; DNA: TGTGCCAGCAGCTTACCGGGCAGCTCCTATGGCTACACCTTC; CDR3: CASSLPGSSYGYTF
size: -; V: TRBV28; D: -; J: TRBJ1-3; DNA: TGTGCCAGCGGGTCAGCTGGAAACACCATATATTTT; CDR3: CASGSAGNTIYF
size: -; V: TRBV28; D: -; J: TRBJ2-1; DNA: TGTGCCAGCAGGGCCCTCTCCTACAATGAGCAGTTCTTC; CDR3: CASRALSYNEQFF
size: -; V: TRBV30; D: -; J: TRBJ2-5; DNA: TGTGCCTGGAGTGTACTCGGGGGCGAGACCCAGTACTTC; CDR3: CAWSVLGGETQYF
size: -; V: TRBV5-1; D: -; J: TRBJ2-7; DNA: TGCGCCAGCAGCTCAAATATACCGACCTACGAGCAGTACTTC; CDR3: CASSSNIPTYEQYF
size: -; V: TRBV5-4; D: TRBD2; J: TRBJ2-1; DNA: TGTGCCAGCAGCTTGGATGGACTAGCGTACAATGAGCAGTTCTTC; CDR3: CASSLDGLAYNEQFF
size: once; V: TRBV5-1; D: TRBD1; J: TRBJ2-1; DNA: TGCGCCAGCAGCTTTGACAGGGGACACTTCCTTTACAATGAGCAGTTCTTC; CDR3: CASSFDRGHFLYNEQFF
size: -; V: TRBV9; D: -; J: TRBJ2-3; DNA: TGTGCCAGCAGCGAAGAATTAGGAGTCACAGATACGCAGTATTTT; CDR3: CASSEELGVTDTQYF
size: -; V: TRBV2; D: -; J: TRBJ2-7; DNA: TGTGCCAGCAGTGAAATTACGACGGGGTCTTCCTACGAGCAGTACTTC; CDR3: CASSEITTGSSYEQYF
size: -; V: TRBV5-1; D: -; J: TRBJ1-2; DNA: TGCGCCAGCAGCTTGGTATACGGAGCTGACTATGGCTACACCTTC; CDR3: CASSLVYGADYGYTF
size: -; V: TRBV5-6; D: -; J: TRBJ2-3; DNA: TGTGCCAGCAGCTTGGGACTACTGAGCACAGATACGCAGTATTTT; CDR3: CASSLGLLSTDTQYF
size: -; V: TRBV5-1; D: -; J: TRBJ2-1; DNA: TGCGCCAGCAGCACCCGACCGGGAACTGAGCAGTTCTTC; CDR3: CASSTRPGTEQFF
size: -; V: TRBV6-1; D: TRBD1; J: TRBJ2-7; DNA: TGTGCCAGCGCACGGACAGGGGGCTACGAGCAGTACTTC; CDR3: CASARTGGYEQYF
size: -; V: TRBV5-4; D: -; J: TRBJ1-3; DNA: TGTGCCAGCGGAGGAGCCTCCTCTGGAAACACCATATATTTT; CDR3: CASGGASSGNTIYF
size: once; V: TRBV19; D: TRBD2; J: TRBJ2-2; DNA: TGTGCCAGTAGTGTGACTAGCGGGAGCTCCGGGGAGCTGTTTTTT; CDR3: CASSVTSGSSGELFF